This entry describes one TCR beta chain. The data are from a study of T cells after yellow fever vaccination. One entry per CDR3 protein results from TCRdb running MiXCR on the 5' RACE reads. The sample lists 300,000 to 400,000 distinct CDR3 sequences, 4% seen once, with 24% in the top ten. The germline CDR1 and CDR2 sequences are MNHNS and SASEGT. CDR3 length: 14 amino acids. V lost 2 bases to trimming and J lost 2 bases; unmatched junction nucleotides: 2. The source of this sequence is a man aged 18 to 30 who received the YFV17D yellow fever vaccine. The chain employs TRBV6-1 and TRBJ2-5; 7 bases line up with TRBD2. Sequencing used PBMCs, obtained 5 days after the yellow fever booster vaccination. CDR3 sequence: CASSEYGGQETQYF. DNA for the CDR3: TGTGCCAGCAGTGAATACGGGGGGCAAGAGACCCAGTACTTC.